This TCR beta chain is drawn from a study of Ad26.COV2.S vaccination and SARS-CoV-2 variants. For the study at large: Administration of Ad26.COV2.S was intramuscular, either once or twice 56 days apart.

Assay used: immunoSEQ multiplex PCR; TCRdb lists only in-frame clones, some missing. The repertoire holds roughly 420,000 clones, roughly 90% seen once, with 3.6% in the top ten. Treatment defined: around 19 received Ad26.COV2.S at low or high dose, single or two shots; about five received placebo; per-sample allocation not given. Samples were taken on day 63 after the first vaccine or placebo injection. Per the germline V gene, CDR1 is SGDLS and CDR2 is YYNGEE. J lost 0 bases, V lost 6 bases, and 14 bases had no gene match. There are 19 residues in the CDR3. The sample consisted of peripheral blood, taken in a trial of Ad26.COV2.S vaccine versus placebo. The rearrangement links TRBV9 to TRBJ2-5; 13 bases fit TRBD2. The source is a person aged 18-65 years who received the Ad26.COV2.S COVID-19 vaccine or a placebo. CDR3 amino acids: CASIPMGTSGVTYQETQYF. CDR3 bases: TGTGCCAGCATACCAATGGGGACTAGCGGGGTCACATACCAAGAGACCCAGTACTTC.